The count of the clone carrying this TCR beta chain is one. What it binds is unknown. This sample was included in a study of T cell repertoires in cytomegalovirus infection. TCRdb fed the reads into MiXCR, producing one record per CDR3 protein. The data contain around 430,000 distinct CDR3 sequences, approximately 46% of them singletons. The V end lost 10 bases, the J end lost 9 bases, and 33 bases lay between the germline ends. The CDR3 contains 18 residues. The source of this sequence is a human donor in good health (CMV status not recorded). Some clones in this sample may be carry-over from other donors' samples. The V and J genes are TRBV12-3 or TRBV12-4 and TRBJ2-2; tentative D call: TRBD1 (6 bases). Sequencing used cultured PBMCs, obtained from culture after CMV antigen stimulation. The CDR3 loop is CAISYPSLGQLPTRELFF. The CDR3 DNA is TGTGCCATCTCGTACCCCTCATTAGGACAGTTACCTACCCGGGAGCTGTTTTTT.